Following are 26 T cell receptor beta chains from one sample sequenced in a study of blood T cell repertoires in COVID-19. Here immunoSEQ multiplex PCR was the method, and the copy in TCRdb shows in-frame clones only, minus some. The data show 350,000 to 550,000 clones, 85% to 90% seen once. The sample was peripheral blood. The receptors originated from a woman between 25 and 40 years old with acute or convalescent COVID-19.

This clone was counted a single time. As DNA, the CDR3 is TGTGCCAGCAGCTTGGGTGGAGCGTTTAACTATGGCTACACCTTC. Its protein is CASSLGGAFNYGYTF. The chain carries TRBV5-5 and TRBJ1-2; unclear D gene. This CDR3 has 15 residues. Germline loops: CDR1 SGHKS, CDR2 YYEKEE (reference sequence). The V end lost 0 bases, the J end lost 1 base, and 10 bases lay between the germline ends.

The gene calls are TRBV12-3 or TRBV12-4 and TRBJ1-2; 8 bases fit TRBD1. V was clipped by 6 bases and J by 7 bases; unmatched bases: 7. The CDR3 totals 13 residues. The DNA of the CDR3 is TGTGCCAGCAGACAGGGGGGAGGAGGTGGCTACACCTTC. Translation: CASRQGGGGGYTF.

This chain connects TRBV19 to TRBJ1-1, with D hard to call. V lost 6 bases to trimming and J lost 11 bases, with 10 bases between them. This CDR3 comprises 10 residues. Germline V gene sequence: CDR1 LNHDA, CDR2 SQIVND (reference sequence). The CDR3 DNA reads as TGTGCCAGTAGCGGTGGTTGGGCTTTCTTT. Translation gives CASSGGWAFF.

V and J are TRBV5-6 and TRBJ1-3; 9 bases agree with TRBD1. After removal of 0 bases from V and 9 bases from J, the junction contained 1 base not matched to a gene. This CDR3 region has 13 residues. Germline CDR1 SGHDT, CDR2 YYEEEE. CDR3 residues: CASSLGTGATIYF. CDR3 DNA: TGTGCCAGCAGCTTGGGGACAGGGGCCACCATATATTTT. The complete variable domain, with remaining parts taken from reference TRBV5-6 and TRBJ1-3, reads DAGVTQSPTHLIKTRGQQVTLRCSPKSGHDTVSWYQQALGQGPQFIFQYYEEEERQRGNFPDRFSGHQFPNYSSELNVNALLLGDSALYLCASSLGTGATIYFGEGSWLTVV.

V is TRBV6-1 and J is TRBJ2-7, with TRBD2 as a possible D gene (7 bases). Trimming stripped 2 bases from V and 3 bases from J, with 17 bases between. This CDR3 region has 16 residues. CDR1 MNHNS and CDR2 SASEGT come from the germline V gene. The DNA of the CDR3 is TGTGCCAGCAGTGAAATTGGGAGGGGGGGCGGCTACGAGCAGTACTTC. It specifies CASSEIGRGGGYEQYF.

The J gene is TRBJ2-7, the V gene TRBV5-1; D possibly corresponds to TRBD2 (5 bases). The CDR3 sequence is 13 residues long. V was cut by 7 bases and J by 2 bases, with 13 bases left in between. Germline assignment: CDR1 SGHRS and CDR2 YFSETQ. The CDR3: CASQTNVPYEQYF. CDR3 DNA: TGCGCCAGCCAGACTAACGTTCCCTACGAGCAGTACTTC.

This chain connects TRBV27 to TRBJ1-6, with D unclear. Trimming stripped 6 bases from V and 0 bases from J, with 6 bases between. The CDR3 extends over 14 amino acids. Germline assignment: CDR1 MNHEY and CDR2 SMNVEV (reference sequence). In DNA, the CDR3 is TGTGCCAGCAGAGTCAGCTCCTATAATTCACCCCTCCACTTT. Translation gives CASRVSSYNSPLHF.

V usage is TRBV4-1 and J usage is TRBJ2-7; 11 nucleotides align to TRBD1. Germline lookup yields CDR1 MGHRA and CDR2 YSYEKL. CDR3 length: 14 amino acids. With 4 bases clipped from V and 2 bases from J, the junction kept 1 base outside the gene matches. CDR3 sequence reads: CASSRGQGAYEQYF. Written as DNA, the CDR3 is TGCGCCAGCAGCCGGGGACAGGGGGCCTACGAGCAGTACTTC.

The chain joins TRBV19 to TRBJ1-5; a weak D match, TRBD1 (5 bases). The germline V gene encodes CDR1 LNHDA and CDR2 SQIVND (reference sequence). Trimming stripped 4 bases from V and 0 bases from J, with 16 bases between. The CDR3 extends over 17 amino acids. The CDR3 DNA reads TGTGCCAGTAGTAAGACGTCCGGGGGAGATAGCAATCAGCCCCAGCATTTT. Its protein product is CASSKTSGGDSNQPQHF.

V is TRBV6-5 and J is TRBJ1-6, with 7 bases lining up with TRBD1. The CDR3 runs to 14 residues. V dropped 10 bases and J dropped 4; count of bases not matched to a gene: 7. Germline CDR1 is MNHEY and CDR2 is SVGAGI. CDR3 amino acids: CATTGVQYNSPLHF. In DNA, the CDR3 is TGTGCCACTACAGGGGTCCAATATAATTCACCCCTCCACTTT.

The V gene is TRBV4-2, the J gene TRBJ2-3; possibly TRBD1 for D (5 bases). Germline CDR1 is LGHNA and CDR2 is YNFKEQ. Trimming shortened V by 4 bases and J by 5 bases, and 13 bases separated the two germline ends. CDR3 length: 14 residues. The CDR3: CASSPEVTEDTQYF. As DNA, the CDR3 is TGTGCCAGCAGCCCCGAAGTGACAGAAGATACGCAGTATTTT.

This rearrangement joins TRBV5-6 to TRBJ2-5; weak D call: TRBD1 (5 bases). The length of the CDR3 is 13 residues. V was trimmed by 0 bases and J by 7 bases, leaving 10 bases between them. The germline CDR1 and CDR2 sequences are SGHDT and YYEEEE. The CDR3 coding sequence is TGTGCCAGCAGCTTGGGGGGCCGGGCGACCCAGTACTTC. Protein: CASSLGGRATQYF.

The chain joins TRBV19 to TRBJ2-2, with unresolved D. There are 14 residues in the CDR3. The germline V gene encodes CDR1 LNHDA and CDR2 SQIVND (reference sequence). The germline V and J ends were trimmed by 5 bases and 0 bases, with 7 bases remaining between them. The CDR3 reads CASSVGPNTGELFF. The CDR3 bases are TGTGCCAGTAGTGTGGGCCCGAACACCGGGGAGCTGTTTTTT.

For the CDR3, the DNA is TGCAGCGTTTTGGGGATGTTTGGTTGGACAGGGGGCAATGAGCAGTTCTTC. As protein: CSVLGMFGWTGGNEQFF. The chain joins TRBV29-1 to TRBJ2-1; 10 positions match TRBD1. Trimming took 5 bases from V and 6 from J; bases not matched to a gene: 16. CDR1 and CDR2 from the germline V gene are SQVTM and ANQGSEA. This CDR3 contains 17 residues.

The genes are TRBV6-6 and TRBJ2-5; 11 bases line up with TRBD1. In germline, CDR1 is MNHNY, CDR2 SVGAGI (reference sequence). J was trimmed by 5 bases and V by 1 base; bases with no gene match: 3. The CDR3 runs to 15 residues. The CDR3 region has the DNA TGTGCCAGCAGTTACTGGACAGGGGGCGAGGAGACCCAGTACTTC. Amino acids: CASSYWTGGEETQYF.

The chain has TRBV6-7 and TRBJ2-5; 9 bases agree with TRBD2. TRBV6-7 is filed as an ORF, its function uncertain. The CDR3 consists of 17 residues. J lost 3 bases, V lost 4 bases, and 12 bases had no gene match. The CDR3 protein is CASSFPPSGTSKETQYF. The CDR3, as DNA: TGTGCCAGCAGTTTCCCTCCAAGTGGGACTAGCAAAGAGACCCAGTACTTC.

The chain joins TRBV24-1 to TRBJ2-7, with D possibly matching TRBD2 (6 bases). Trimming stripped 4 bases from V and 1 base from J, with 16 bases between. The CDR3 loop spans 16 amino acids. Germline V gene sequence: CDR1 KGHDR, CDR2 SFDVKD. The CDR3 DNA reads as TGTGCCACCAGTGACCACCCGGGAGACAGTTCCTACGAGCAGTACTTC. Translating it yields CATSDHPGDSSYEQYF.

The chain combines TRBV11-3 with TRBJ2-5; perhaps TRBD2 as D (6 bases). V was pared by 1 base and J by 6 bases, with 12 bases between. CDR3 length: 14 amino acids. The germline CDR1 and CDR2 sequences are SGHNT and YENEEA. The CDR3 reads CASSLGGDAKTQYF. As DNA, the CDR3 is TGTGCCAGCAGCTTAGGGGGGGATGCGAAGACCCAGTACTTC.

The chain combines TRBV30 with TRBJ2-7; 9 bases line up with TRBD2. The CDR3 is 15 amino acids. V lost 2 bases and J lost 2; bases outside the gene matches: 7. Germline CDR1 and CDR2: GTSNPN and SVGIG (reference sequence). DNA for the CDR3: TGTGCCTGGAGTCCGCGGCGGGGGGGCACCTACGAGCAGTACTTC. Translation: CAWSPRRGGTYEQYF.

The chain recombines TRBV11-3 with TRBJ2-5, with 9 bases matching TRBD2. The CDR3 has 14 residues. CDR1 and CDR2 (germline): SGHNT, YENEEA. V gave up 5 bases and J gave up 4 bases; unmatched junction bases: 5. This chain's CDR3 is CASSLSGGGETQYF. The CDR3 coding sequence is TGTGCCAGCAGCCTTAGCGGGGGTGGAGAGACCCAGTACTTC.

This chain connects TRBV7-9 to TRBJ2-5, with D maybe TRBD2 (5 bases). V lost 0 bases to trimming and J lost 5 bases, with 10 bases between them. Germline CDR1 and CDR2: SEHNR and FQNEAQ (reference sequence). CDR3 size: 14 residues. CDR3 protein: CASSLAGRGETQYF. The CDR3 coding sequence is TGTGCCAGCAGCTTAGCTGGTAGAGGGGAGACCCAGTACTTC. The full variable domain, its missing parts supplied by reference TRBV7-9 and TRBJ2-5, is DTGVSQNPRHKITKRGQNVTFRCDPISEHNRLYWYRQTLGQGPEFLTYFQNEAQLEKSRLLSDRFSAERPKGSFSTLEIQRTEQGDSAMYLCASSLAGRGETQYFGPGTRLLVL.

This clone was observed once. This chain connects TRBV10-2 to TRBJ2-3; D is ambiguous. Trimming removed 3 bases at V and 0 bases at J, with 7 bases between. Germline lookup yields CDR1 WSHSY and CDR2 SAAADI. CDR3 length: 14 residues. The CDR3 is CASSDHISTDTQYF. The CDR3 DNA sequence: TGCGCCAGCAGTGATCACATAAGCACAGATACGCAGTATTTT.

The chain combines TRBV6-5 with TRBJ2-7, with 9 positions matching TRBD1. The CDR3 totals 13 residues. The V segment lost 4 bases and the J segment 6 bases; nucleotides outside the gene matches: 4. Per the germline V gene, CDR1 is MNHEY and CDR2 is SVGAGI. The CDR3 coding sequence is TGTGCCAGCAGTTCACAGGGGGCAGGCGAGCAGTACTTC. Translating gives CASSSQGAGEQYF.

This chain uses TRBV15 with TRBJ2-3; perhaps TRBD2 as D (6 bases). Trimming shortened V by 1 base and J by 7 bases, and 18 bases separated the two germline ends. This CDR3 region has 16 residues. Germline V gene sequence: CDR1 LNHNV, CDR2 YYDKDF (reference sequence). The CDR3 loop reads CATSRAGDPGVNTQYF. In DNA, the CDR3 is TGTGCCACCAGCAGAGCGGGGGACCCGGGGGTGAATACGCAGTATTTT.

The chain links TRBV24-1 to TRBJ1-2, with TRBD1 identical over 9 bases. V shed 6 bases, J shed 3 bases, and the junction held 7 bases outside the gene matches. CDR3 length: 15 residues. CDR1 and CDR2 (germline): KGHDR, SFDVKD. The CDR3 sequence is CATSSDRGTYYGYTF. CDR3 DNA sequence: TGTGCCACCAGTTCCGACAGGGGGACTTACTATGGCTACACCTTC.

V is TRBV6-5 and J is TRBJ1-2, with 7 bases lining up with TRBD1. Germline V gene lookup returns CDR1 MNHEY and CDR2 SVGAGI. This CDR3 is built from 14 residues. V dropped 6 bases and J dropped 2; count of bases not matched to a gene: 6. DNA for the CDR3: TGTGCCAGCAGCCGCGACAGGGACAACTATGGCTACACCTTC. Its protein is CASSRDRDNYGYTF.